These T cell receptor beta chains were read from a single sample in a study of cytomegalovirus exposure and HLA in healthy donors. The repertoire was sequenced with immunoSEQ multiplex PCR; TCRdb's copy has only in-frame clones and lacks some. The sample has about 100,000 clones, approximately 76% seen once; the top ten hold roughly 2%. Material: PBMCs. The source is a man younger than 35 in good health and CMV-seronegative. Each CDR3 is given with its conserved first and last residue. The D gene is left open where the match is weak. Clone size is stated in some rows and not others, as once, few, many or a class when expanded.

>TRBJ1-4|NA|NA|TRBV5-1
CASSSGRGVYDKGEKLFF
TGCGCCAGCAGCTCAGGGAGGGGGGTCTACGATAAAGGTGAAAAACTGTTTTTT
>TRBJ2-1|NA|TRBD2|TRBV6-1
CASSVWTSGIDNEQFF
TGTGCCAGCAGTGTTTGGACTAGCGGGATAGACAATGAGCAGTTCTTC
>TRBJ2-5|NA|NA|TRBV7-2
CASTRDISQETQYF
TGTGCCAGCACCAGGGATATCTCGCAAGAGACCCAGTACTTC
>TRBJ1-5|NA|NA|TRBV7-2
CASSLVRGQPQHF
TGTGCCAGCAGCTTAGTACGGGGGCAGCCCCAGCATTTT
>TRBJ2-3|NA|TRBD2|TRBV9
CASSTSGGARDTQYF
TGTGCCAGCAGTACTAGCGGGGGGGCGAGGGATACGCAGTATTTT
>TRBJ1-6|once|NA|TRBV27
CASSTWTANSPLHF
TGTGCCAGCAGTACTTGGACAGCGAATTCACCCCTCCACTTT
>TRBJ1-2|few|NA|TRBV5-1
CASSAGGRERTGYTF
TGCGCCAGCAGCGCTGGGGGCAGGGAGAGAACTGGCTACACCTTC
>TRBJ2-1|NA|TRBD2|TRBV2
CASSDGVIGLAVSEQFF
TGTGCCAGCAGTGACGGCGTAATAGGACTAGCAGTGTCTGAGCAGTTCTTC
>TRBJ2-1|NA|TRBD2|TRBV5-1
CASTLGSGVGNEQFF
TGCGCCAGCACCCTGGGGAGCGGGGTTGGCAATGAGCAGTTCTTC
>TRBJ1-1|NA|TRBD1|TRBV16
CASSQRQGDTEAFF
TGTGCCAGCAGCCAAAGACAGGGGGACACTGAAGCTTTCTTT
>TRBJ2-5|NA|TRBD1|TRBV6-6
CASTKQGVQDRTQYF
TGTGCCAGCACAAAACAGGGGGTGCAGGACAGGACCCAGTACTTC
>TRBJ1-1|NA|NA|TRBV19
CASQTNSNTEAFF
TGTGCCAGTCAAACGAACTCGAACACTGAAGCTTTCTTT
>TRBJ2-1|NA|TRBD1|TRBV18
CASSPLTGIYYNEQFF
TGTGCCAGCTCACCCCTGACAGGGATCTATTACAATGAGCAGTTCTTC
>TRBJ1-4|few|NA|TRBV6-6
CASSYPGQQNEKLFF
TGTGCCAGCAGTTACCCCGGACAGCAAAATGAAAAACTGTTTTTT
>TRBJ2-2|NA|NA|TRBV7-8
CASSFTSDTGELFF
TGTGCCAGCAGCTTTACTAGTGACACCGGGGAGCTGTTTTTT
>TRBJ2-7|few|TRBD1|TRBV5-4
CASSSGTGVNYEQYF
TGTGCCAGCAGCTCCGGGACAGGGGTTAACTACGAGCAGTACTTC
>TRBJ1-1|NA|TRBD1|TRBV5-8
CASSRRDRALTTEAFF
TGTGCCAGCAGCCGCCGGGACAGGGCCCTGACCACTGAAGCTTTCTTT
>TRBJ1-3|NA|TRBD1|TRBV9
CASSVSGGPHSGNTIYF
TGTGCCAGCAGCGTATCAGGGGGGCCTCACTCTGGAAACACCATATATTTT
>TRBJ1-5|NA|TRBD1|TRBV19
CASSISVDRGLPYSNQPQHF
TGTGCCAGTAGTATAAGTGTGGACAGGGGGCTGCCCTATAGCAATCAGCCCCAGCATTTT
>TRBJ1-1|NA|NA|TRBV6-5
CASSEHTEAFF
TGTGCCAGCAGTGAACACACCGAAGCTTTCTTT
>TRBJ2-6|NA|NA|TRBV5-4
CASSKGGRASEANVLPF
TGTGCCAGCTCCAAGGGCGGCCGGGCGTCGGAGGCCAACGTCCTGCCTTTC
>TRBJ2-7|NA|NA|TRBV20-1
CSARLQYEQYF
TGCAGTGCTCGACTGCAGTACGAGCAGTACTTC
>TRBJ2-1|once|NA|TRBV14
CASSPDSLKQFF
TGTGCCAGCAGCCCGGACAGCTTGAAGCAGTTCTTC
>TRBJ2-5|NA|TRBD2|TRBV6-5
CASSYRGLAETQYF
TGTGCCAGCAGTTACAGGGGACTAGCGGAGACCCAGTACTTC
>TRBJ1-2|NA|NA|TRBV27
CASSSRTAEGYGYTF
TGTGCCAGCAGTTCAAGGACTGCCGAGGGCTATGGCTACACCTTC
>TRBJ1-1|NA|TRBD1|TRBV19
CASDQGAEGTEAFF
TGTGCCAGTGACCAGGGGGCGGAGGGGACTGAAGCTTTCTTT
>TRBJ1-3|NA|NA|TRBV7-6
CASSLDRTSGNTIYF
TGTGCCAGCAGCTTAGACAGGACCTCTGGAAACACCATATATTTT
>TRBJ1-2|NA|TRBD1|TRBV6-1
CASSELAGQVYGYTF
TGTGCCAGCAGTGAACTGGCGGGACAGGTCTATGGCTACACCTTC
>TRBJ2-2|NA|NA|TRBV19
CASSISGVTGELFF
TGTGCCAGTAGTATCTCGGGGGTCACCGGGGAGCTGTTTTTT
>TRBJ2-3|NA|NA|TRBV29-1
CSVVETPADTQYF
TGCAGCGTCGTCGAAACCCCCGCGGATACGCAGTATTTT
>TRBJ2-7|NA|TRBD1|TRBV2
CASSQGQGRGTSRGEQYF
TGTGCCAGCAGTCAGGGACAGGGGAGGGGAACTAGTAGAGGCGAGCAGTACTTC
>TRBJ1-6|once|TRBD1|TRBV19
CASTPRGQVSPLHF
TGTGCCAGTACCCCCAGGGGGCAGGTTTCACCCCTCCACTTT
>TRBJ1-5|NA|NA|TRBV2
CASSDGGYSNQPQHF
TGTGCCAGCAGTGATGGGGGGTATAGCAATCAGCCCCAGCATTTT
>TRBJ1-1|NA|TRBD1|TRBV7-8
CASSWAGGFTEAFF
TGCGCCAGCAGCTGGGCAGGGGGTTTCACTGAAGCTTTCTTT
>TRBJ2-1|NA|TRBD1|TRBV10-2
CASSERTGWYEQFF
TGCGCCAGCAGTGAAAGGACAGGTTGGTATGAGCAGTTCTTC
>TRBJ1-2|few|NA|TRBV4-1
CASSQDLLAYGYTF
TGCGCCAGCAGCCAAGACCTTTTGGCCTATGGCTACACCTTC
>TRBJ2-7|NA|TRBD2|TRBV5-8
CASSHPSGGTYEQYF
TGTGCCAGCAGCCATCCCAGCGGGGGGACCTACGAGCAGTACTTC
>TRBJ1-6|NA|NA|TRBV5-4
CASSQETGQGNSPLHF
TGTGCCAGCAGCCAAGAAACAGGGCAGGGGAATTCACCCCTCCACTTT
>TRBJ2-7|NA|TRBD2|TRBV2
CASSEAGGGEQYF
TGTGCCAGCAGTGAAGCGGGGGGGGGTGAGCAGTACTTC
>TRBJ2-7|NA|TRBD1|TRBV6-1
CASRHRQGFYEQYF
TGTGCCAGCAGACACCGACAGGGCTTCTACGAGCAGTACTTC
>TRBJ2-2|once|NA|TRBV7-2
CASSRVGGAATGELFF
TGTGCCAGCAGCCGAGTGGGAGGAGCGGCCACCGGGGAGCTGTTTTTT
>TRBJ1-6|NA|TRBD1|TRBV28
CASSSFRDRGSYNSPLHF
TGTGCCAGCAGTTCTTTCCGGGACAGGGGATCCTATAATTCACCCCTCCACTTT
>TRBJ1-1|NA|TRBD1|TRBV7-3
CASSSSGTGLRTEAFF
TGTGCCAGCAGCTCCTCCGGGACAGGGCTTCGAACTGAAGCTTTCTTT
>TRBJ2-1|NA|TRBD2|TRBV27
CASSLVGGAYNEQFF
TGTGCCAGCAGTTTAGTCGGGGGGGCTTACAATGAGCAGTTCTTC
>TRBJ2-7|few|NA|TRBV6-4
CASSVNFRGSYEQYF
TGTGCCAGCAGTGTCAACTTTCGGGGCTCCTACGAGCAGTACTTC
>TRBJ1-4|NA|NA|TRBV9
CASSAHRSSNEKLFF
TGTGCCAGCAGCGCACACAGGTCCTCTAATGAAAAACTGTTTTTT
>TRBJ1-4|NA|NA|TRBV5-6
CASSFWGVLLNEKLFF
TGTGCCAGCAGCTTCTGGGGCGTCCTGTTGAATGAAAAACTGTTTTTT